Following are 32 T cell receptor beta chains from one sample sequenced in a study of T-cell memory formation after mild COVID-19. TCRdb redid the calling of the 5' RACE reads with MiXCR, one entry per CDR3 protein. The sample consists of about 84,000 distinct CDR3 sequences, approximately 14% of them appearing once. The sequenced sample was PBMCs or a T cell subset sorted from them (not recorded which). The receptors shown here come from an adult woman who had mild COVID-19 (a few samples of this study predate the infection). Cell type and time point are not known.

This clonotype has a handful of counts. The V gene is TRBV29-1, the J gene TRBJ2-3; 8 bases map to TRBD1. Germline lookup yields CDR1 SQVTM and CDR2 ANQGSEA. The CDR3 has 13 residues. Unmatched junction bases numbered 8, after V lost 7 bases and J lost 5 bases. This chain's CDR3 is CSAHPRGLDTQYF. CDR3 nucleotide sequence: TGCAGCGCCCACCCCAGGGGGCTAGATACGCAGTATTTT.

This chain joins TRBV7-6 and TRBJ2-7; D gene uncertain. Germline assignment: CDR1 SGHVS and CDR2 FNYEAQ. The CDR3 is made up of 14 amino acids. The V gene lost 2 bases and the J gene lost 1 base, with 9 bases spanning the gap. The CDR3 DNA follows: TGTGCCAGCAGCTTATTGACGGAGTCCTACGAGCAGTACTTC. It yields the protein CASSLLTESYEQYF.

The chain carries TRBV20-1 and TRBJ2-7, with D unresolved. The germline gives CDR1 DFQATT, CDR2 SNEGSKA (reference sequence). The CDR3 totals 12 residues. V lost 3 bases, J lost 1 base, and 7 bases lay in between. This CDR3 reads CSASRPSYEQYF. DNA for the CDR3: TGCAGTGCTAGCAGGCCGTCCTACGAGCAGTACTTC.

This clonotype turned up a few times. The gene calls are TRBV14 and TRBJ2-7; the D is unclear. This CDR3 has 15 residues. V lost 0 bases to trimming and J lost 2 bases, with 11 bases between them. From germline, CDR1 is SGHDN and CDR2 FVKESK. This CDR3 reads CASSQDQAPTYEQYF. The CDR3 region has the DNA TGTGCCAGCAGCCAAGATCAGGCCCCGACCTACGAGCAGTACTTC.

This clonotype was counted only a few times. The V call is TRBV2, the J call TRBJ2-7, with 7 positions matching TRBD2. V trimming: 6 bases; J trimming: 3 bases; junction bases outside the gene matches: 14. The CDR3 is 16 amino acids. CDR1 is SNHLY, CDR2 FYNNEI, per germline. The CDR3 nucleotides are TGTGCCAGCAGCGAGGGAGCGGGGACGGCGTACTACGAGCAGTACTTC. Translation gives CASSEGAGTAYYEQYF.

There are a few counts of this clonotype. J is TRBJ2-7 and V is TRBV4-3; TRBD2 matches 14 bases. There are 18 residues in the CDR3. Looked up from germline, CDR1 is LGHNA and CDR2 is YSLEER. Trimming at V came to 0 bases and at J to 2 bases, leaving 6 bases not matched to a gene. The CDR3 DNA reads TGCGCCAGCAGCCAAGAAGGGCTGGGACTAGCGGGAGCCTACGAGCAGTACTTC. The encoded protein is CASSQEGLGLAGAYEQYF.

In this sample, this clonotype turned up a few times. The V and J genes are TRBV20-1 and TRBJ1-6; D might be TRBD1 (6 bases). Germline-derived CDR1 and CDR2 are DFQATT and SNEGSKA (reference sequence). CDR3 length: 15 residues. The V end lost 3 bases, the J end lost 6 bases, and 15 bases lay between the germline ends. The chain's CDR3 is CSASPEGEANSPLHF. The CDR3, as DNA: TGCAGTGCTAGCCCCGAGGGGGAAGCTAATTCACCCCTCCACTTT.

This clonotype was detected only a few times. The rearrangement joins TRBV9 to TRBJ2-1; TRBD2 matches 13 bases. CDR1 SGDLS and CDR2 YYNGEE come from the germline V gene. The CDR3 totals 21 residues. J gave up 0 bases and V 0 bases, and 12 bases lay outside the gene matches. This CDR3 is CASSVASTGTSGTRSYNEQFF. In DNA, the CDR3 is TGTGCCAGCAGCGTAGCTTCGACCGGGACTAGCGGGACTCGCTCCTACAATGAGCAGTTCTTC.

This CDR3 is CASSFSRGREQYF. The DNA for the CDR3 is TGTGCCAGCAGCTTTTCCAGGGGGCGCGAGCAGTACTTC. The V call is TRBV7-9, the J call TRBJ2-7, with 8 positions matching TRBD1. Germline V gene data show CDR1 as SEHNR and CDR2 as FQNEAQ (reference sequence). V gave up 3 bases and J gave up 6 bases; unmatched junction bases: 4. The CDR3 totals 13 residues.

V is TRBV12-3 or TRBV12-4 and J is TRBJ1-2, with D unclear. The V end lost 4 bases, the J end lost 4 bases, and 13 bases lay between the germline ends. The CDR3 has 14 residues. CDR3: CASSSRRGAYGYTF. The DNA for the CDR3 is TGTGCCAGCAGTTCACGACGGGGAGCCTATGGCTACACCTTC.

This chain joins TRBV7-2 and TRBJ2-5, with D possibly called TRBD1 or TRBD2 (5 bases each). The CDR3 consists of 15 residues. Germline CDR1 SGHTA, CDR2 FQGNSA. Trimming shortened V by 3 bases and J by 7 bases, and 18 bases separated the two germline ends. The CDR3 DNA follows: TGTGCCAGCAGCTTTATTTGGGGGAATGACGGGACCCAGTACTTC. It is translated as CASSFIWGNDGTQYF.

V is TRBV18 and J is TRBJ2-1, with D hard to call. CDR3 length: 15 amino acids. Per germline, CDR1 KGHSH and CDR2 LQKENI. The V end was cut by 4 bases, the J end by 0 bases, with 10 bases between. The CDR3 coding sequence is TGTGCCAGCTCACTGGAGCAAGGCTCCTACAATGAGCAGTTCTTC. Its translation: CASSLEQGSYNEQFF.

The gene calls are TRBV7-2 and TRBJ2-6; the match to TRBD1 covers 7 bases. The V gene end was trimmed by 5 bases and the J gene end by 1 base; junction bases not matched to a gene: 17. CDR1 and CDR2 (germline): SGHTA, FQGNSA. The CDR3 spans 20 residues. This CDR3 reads CASSQVGSTTGISGANVLTF. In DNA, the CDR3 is TGTGCCAGCAGCCAAGTCGGTTCTACGACAGGGATATCTGGGGCCAACGTCCTGACTTTC.

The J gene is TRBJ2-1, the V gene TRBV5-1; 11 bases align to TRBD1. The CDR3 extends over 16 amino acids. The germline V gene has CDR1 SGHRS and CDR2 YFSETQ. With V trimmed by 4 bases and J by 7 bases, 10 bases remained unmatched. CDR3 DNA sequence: TGCGCCAGCAGCCGAGGACAGGGGGCGCTGAGGAATGAGCAGTTCTTC. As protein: CASSRGQGALRNEQFF.

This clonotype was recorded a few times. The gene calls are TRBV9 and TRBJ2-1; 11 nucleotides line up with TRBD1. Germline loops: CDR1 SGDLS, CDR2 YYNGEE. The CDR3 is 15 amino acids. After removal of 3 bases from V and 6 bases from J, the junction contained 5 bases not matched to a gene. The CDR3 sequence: CASSADRGPGNEQFF. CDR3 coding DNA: TGTGCCAGCAGCGCGGACAGGGGGCCTGGCAATGAGCAGTTCTTC.

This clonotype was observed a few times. For the CDR3, the DNA is TGCAGCGTTGAAGCTAGCGGGCTTTACAATGAGCAGTTCTTC. Translation gives CSVEASGLYNEQFF. V gene TRBV29-1 combines with J gene TRBJ2-1; TRBD2 matches at 8 bases. The V gene's germline CDR1 is SQVTM and CDR2 ANQGSEA. The CDR3 covers 14 residues. V was pared by 1 base and J by 4 bases, with 3 bases of the junction left unmatched.

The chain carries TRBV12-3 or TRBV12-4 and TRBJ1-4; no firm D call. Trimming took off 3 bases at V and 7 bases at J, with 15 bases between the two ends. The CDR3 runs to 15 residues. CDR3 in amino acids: CASSFAGGLGEKLFF. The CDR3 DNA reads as TGTGCCAGCAGTTTCGCAGGAGGGTTGGGTGAAAAACTGTTTTTT.

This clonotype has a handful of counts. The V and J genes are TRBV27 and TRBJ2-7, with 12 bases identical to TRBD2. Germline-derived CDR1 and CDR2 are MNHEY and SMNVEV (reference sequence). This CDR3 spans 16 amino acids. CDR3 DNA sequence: TGTGCTACTCGCAGCGGACTAGCGGGACCAGGGAACGAGCAGTACTTC. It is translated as CATRSGLAGPGNEQYF.

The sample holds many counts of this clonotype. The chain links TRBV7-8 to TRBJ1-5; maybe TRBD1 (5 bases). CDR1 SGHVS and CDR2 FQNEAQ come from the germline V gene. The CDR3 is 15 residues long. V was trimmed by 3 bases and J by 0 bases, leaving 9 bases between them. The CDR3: CASSLGTDSNQPQHF. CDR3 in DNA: TGTGCCAGCAGCTTGGGGACGGATAGCAATCAGCCCCAGCATTTT.

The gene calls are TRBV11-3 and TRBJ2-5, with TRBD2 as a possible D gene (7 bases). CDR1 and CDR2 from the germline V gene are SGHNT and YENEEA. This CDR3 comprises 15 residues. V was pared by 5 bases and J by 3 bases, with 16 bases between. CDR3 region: CASSPRGAAEETQYF. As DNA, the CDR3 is TGTGCCAGCAGCCCCCGGGGGGCAGCCGAAGAGACCCAGTACTTC.

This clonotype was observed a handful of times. CDR3 in amino acids: CAWSAGGDQPQHF. CDR3 nucleotide sequence: TGTGCCTGGAGCGCAGGGGGGGACCAGCCCCAGCATTTT. The chain has TRBV30 and TRBJ1-5; 7 bases are a match to TRBD1. The V gene end was trimmed by 3 bases and the J gene end by 7 bases; junction bases not matched to a gene: 6. From germline, CDR1 is GTSNPN and CDR2 SVGIG (reference sequence). CDR3 length: 13 amino acids.

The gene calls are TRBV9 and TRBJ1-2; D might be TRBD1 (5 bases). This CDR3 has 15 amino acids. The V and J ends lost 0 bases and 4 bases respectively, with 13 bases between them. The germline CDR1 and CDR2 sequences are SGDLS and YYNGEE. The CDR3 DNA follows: TGTGCCAGCAGCGTAGTCAGCAGGGAAGGCTATGGCTACACCTTC. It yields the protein CASSVVSREGYGYTF.

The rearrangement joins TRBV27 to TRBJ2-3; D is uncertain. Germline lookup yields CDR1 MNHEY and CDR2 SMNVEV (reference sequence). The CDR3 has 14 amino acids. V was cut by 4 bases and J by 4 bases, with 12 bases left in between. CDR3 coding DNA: TGTGCCAGCAGTTCCCCGGTCCGGGCAGATACGCAGTATTTT. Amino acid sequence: CASSSPVRADTQYF.

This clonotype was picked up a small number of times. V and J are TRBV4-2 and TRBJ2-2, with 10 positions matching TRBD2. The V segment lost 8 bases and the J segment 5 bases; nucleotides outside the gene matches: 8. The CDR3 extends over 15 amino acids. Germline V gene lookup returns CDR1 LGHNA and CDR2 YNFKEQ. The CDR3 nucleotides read TGTGCCAGCGCATGGGCTAGCGGGAGTACCGGGGAGCTGTTTTTT. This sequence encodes CASAWASGSTGELFF.

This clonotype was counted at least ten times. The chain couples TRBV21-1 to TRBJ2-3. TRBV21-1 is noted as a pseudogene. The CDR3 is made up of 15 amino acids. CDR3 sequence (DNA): TGTGCCAGCAGCAAAGCATCCGGAAGCACAGATACGCAGTATTTT. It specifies CASSKASGSTDTQYF.

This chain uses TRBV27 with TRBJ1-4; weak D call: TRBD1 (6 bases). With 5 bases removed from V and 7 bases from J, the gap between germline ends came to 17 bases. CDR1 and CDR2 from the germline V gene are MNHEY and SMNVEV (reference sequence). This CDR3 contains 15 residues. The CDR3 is CASSPGTLAGEKLFF. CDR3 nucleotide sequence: TGTGCCAGCAGTCCAGGGACACTTGCCGGTGAAAAACTGTTTTTT.

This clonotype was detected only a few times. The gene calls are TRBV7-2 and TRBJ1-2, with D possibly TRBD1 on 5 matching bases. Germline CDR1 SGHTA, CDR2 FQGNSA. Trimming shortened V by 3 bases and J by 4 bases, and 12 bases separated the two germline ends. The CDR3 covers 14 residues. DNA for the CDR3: TGTGCCAGCAGCTTCCCGGGACCTTTCTATGGCTACACCTTC. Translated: CASSFPGPFYGYTF.

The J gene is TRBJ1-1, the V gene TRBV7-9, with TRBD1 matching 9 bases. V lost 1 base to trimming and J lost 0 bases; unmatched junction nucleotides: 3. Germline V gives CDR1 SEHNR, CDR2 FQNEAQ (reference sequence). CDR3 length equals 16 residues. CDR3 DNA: TGTGCCAGCAGCTTAGGGACAGGGGCTTTGAACACTGAAGCTTTCTTT. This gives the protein CASSLGTGALNTEAFF.

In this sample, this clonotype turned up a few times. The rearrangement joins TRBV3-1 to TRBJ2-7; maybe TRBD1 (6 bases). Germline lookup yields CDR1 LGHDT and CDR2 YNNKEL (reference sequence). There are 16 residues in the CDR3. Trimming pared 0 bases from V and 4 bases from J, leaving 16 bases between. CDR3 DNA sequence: TGTGCCAGCAGCCAAGATACAGGGCCCAGATGGTACGAGCAGTACTTC. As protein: CASSQDTGPRWYEQYF.

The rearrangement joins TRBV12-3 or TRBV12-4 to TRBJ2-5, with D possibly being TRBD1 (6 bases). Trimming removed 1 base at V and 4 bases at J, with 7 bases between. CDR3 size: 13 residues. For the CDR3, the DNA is TGTGCCAGCAGTTTAGACAGGGTAGAGACCCAGTACTTC. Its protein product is CASSLDRVETQYF.

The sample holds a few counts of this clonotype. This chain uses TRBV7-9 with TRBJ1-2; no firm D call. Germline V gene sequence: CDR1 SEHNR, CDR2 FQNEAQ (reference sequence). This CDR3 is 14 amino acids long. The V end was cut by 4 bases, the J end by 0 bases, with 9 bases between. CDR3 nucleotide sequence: TGTGCCAGCAGCTCCGACGGGGCTAACTATGGCTACACCTTC. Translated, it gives CASSSDGANYGYTF.

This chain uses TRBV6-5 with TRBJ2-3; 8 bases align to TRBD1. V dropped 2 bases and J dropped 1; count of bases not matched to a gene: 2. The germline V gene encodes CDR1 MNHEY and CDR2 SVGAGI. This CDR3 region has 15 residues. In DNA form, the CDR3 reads TGTGCCAGCAGTTACCAGGGACAGGGCACAGATACGCAGTATTTT. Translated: CASSYQGQGTDTQYF.